The 26 T cell receptor beta chains given below trace back to one sample, sequenced in a study of T cell changes during pregnancy in multiple sclerosis. Measured with immunoSEQ multiplex PCR; TCRdb has only the in-frame clones, and not every one. The sample contains tens of thousands of clones, about 91% of which appear only once. The material was CD8+ T cells from peripheral blood mononuclear cells, obtained before pregnancy. Receptors originate from a female donor with multiple sclerosis, enrolled in a pregnancy study.

The chain links TRBV4-2 to TRBJ1-2, with a tentative D call TRBD1 (5 bases). Per germline, CDR1 LGHNA and CDR2 YNFKEQ. Trimming took 1 base from V and 4 from J, leaving 16 bases between them. The CDR3 covers 16 residues. CDR3 sequence: CASSQVVPPQAYGYTF. In DNA, the CDR3 is TGTGCCAGCAGCCAAGTAGTCCCGCCACAGGCCTATGGCTACACCTTC.

This clone was observed a few times. The rearrangement joins TRBV30 to TRBJ1-5; no definite D call. Germline V lookup: CDR1 GTSNPN, CDR2 SVGIG (reference sequence). The CDR3 is made up of 13 amino acids. Trimming cost V 0 bases and J 4 bases, with 7 bases left between them. The CDR3 DNA follows: TGTGCCTGGAGTGTAGAGGTTAATCAGCCCCAGCATTTT. Translating gives CAWSVEVNQPQHF.

This clone has only a few counts. This chain joins TRBV4-1 and TRBJ1-2; the match to TRBD1 covers 9 bases. The CDR3 has 18 amino acids. Trimming at V came to 4 bases and at J to 7 bases, leaving 19 bases not matched to a gene. CDR1 is MGHRA, CDR2 YSYEKL, per germline. The CDR3 spells CASSPALGQGWGQSGYTF. In DNA form, the CDR3 reads TGCGCCAGCAGCCCAGCCCTGGGACAGGGATGGGGCCAGAGTGGCTACACCTTC.

On this clone itself: Compared with germline, one end of the junction differs, possibly owing to a read error. This rearrangement joins TRBV6-1 to TRBJ2-3; D is tentatively TRBD1 or TRBD2 (5 bases each). The CDR3 length is 13 residues. Germline V gene sequence: CDR1 MNHNS, CDR2 SASEGT. In nucleotides, the CDR3 is TGTGCCCGCAGTGAGGGGCCCACAGATACGCAGTATTTT. Translating gives CARSEGPTDTQYF.

The chain carries TRBV7-9 and TRBJ2-7, with 9 positions matching TRBD1. V was clipped by 5 bases and J by 7 bases; unmatched bases: 9. Germline V gives CDR1 SEHNR, CDR2 FQNEAQ (reference sequence). The CDR3 covers 14 residues. The CDR3 sequence: CASSPQGAPREQYF. For the CDR3, the DNA is TGTGCCAGCAGCCCACAGGGGGCGCCCCGGGAGCAGTACTTC.

The chain employs TRBV2 and TRBJ2-2; 8 bases align to TRBD1. The CDR3 has 13 amino acids. Unmatched junction bases numbered 3, after V lost 9 bases and J lost 3 bases. In germline, CDR1 is SNHLY, CDR2 FYNNEI. CDR3: CASWGQDTGELFF. The DNA for the CDR3 is TGTGCCAGTTGGGGACAGGACACCGGGGAGCTGTTTTTT.

The rearrangement joins TRBV19 to TRBJ2-7; D possibly corresponds to TRBD2 (5 bases). Trimming pared 5 bases from V and 4 bases from J, leaving 12 bases between. Germline CDR1 and CDR2: LNHDA and SQIVND (reference sequence). The CDR3 is 13 amino acids. CDR3 in amino acids: CASSSHRGYEQYF. Here the CDR3 DNA reads TGTGCCAGTAGTTCCCACCGGGGTTACGAGCAGTACTTC.

The chain has TRBV7-9 and TRBJ2-1; TRBD2 matches at 12 bases. Germline loops: CDR1 SEHNR, CDR2 FQNEAQ (reference sequence). The CDR3 contains 15 residues. The J segment lost 5 bases and the V segment lost 6 bases, leaving 5 bases of the junction unmatched. The CDR3 protein is CASSPSGGGNNEQFF. CDR3 sequence (DNA): TGTGCCAGCAGTCCTAGCGGGGGGGGAAACAATGAGCAGTTCTTC.

The chain recombines TRBV28 with TRBJ2-5; TRBD1 aligns across 7 bases. The CDR3 extends over 13 amino acids. CDR1 MDHEN and CDR2 SYDVKM come from the germline V gene. The V segment lost 4 bases and the J segment 5 bases; nucleotides outside the gene matches: 4. CDR3 sequence reads: CASSSGTVETQYF. CDR3 nucleotide sequence: TGTGCCAGCAGTTCGGGGACAGTCGAGACCCAGTACTTC. Based on the CDR3 plus reference TRBV28 and TRBJ2-5, the full variable domain is DVKVTQSSRYLVKRTGEKVFLECVQDMDHENMFWYRQDPGLGLRLIYFSYDVKMKEKGDIPEGYSVSREKKERFSLILESASTNQTSMYLCASSSGTVETQYFGPGTRLLVL.

V gene TRBV14 combines with J gene TRBJ1-2; D is perhaps TRBD1 (6 bases). V lost 2 bases and J lost 6, with 16 bases in between. Germline CDR1 and CDR2: SGHDN and FVKESK. CDR3 length equals 15 residues. The CDR3 nucleotides read TGTGCCAGCAGCCAATACATACAGGGTCCAAATGGCTACACCTTC. Residues: CASSQYIQGPNGYTF.

The CDR3 coding sequence is TGTGCCAGCAGCTTTAGTCCTAGCGGGATGCACGAGCAGTACTTC. Translation gives CASSFSPSGMHEQYF. The genes are TRBV7-6 and TRBJ2-7; 9 nucleotides align to TRBD2. The CDR3 is made up of 15 amino acids. V dropped 3 bases and J dropped 5; count of bases not matched to a gene: 8. Germline V gives CDR1 SGHVS, CDR2 FNYEAQ.

As concerns this clone: The same CDR3 is also encoded by other DNA sequences in this sample. The chain combines TRBV5-1 with TRBJ2-7; 9 bases fit TRBD1. With V trimmed by 5 bases and J by 3 bases, 9 bases remained unmatched. Germline V gene data show CDR1 as SGHRS and CDR2 as YFSETQ. This CDR3 is built from 15 residues. CDR3 residues: CASRVGGQGFYEQYF. The DNA of the CDR3 is TGCGCCAGCAGGGTCGGGGGACAGGGCTTCTACGAGCAGTACTTC.

The chain has TRBV7-3 and TRBJ1-1; D may be TRBD1 (6 bases). Germline V lookup: CDR1 SGHTA, CDR2 FQGTGA. V was trimmed by 6 bases and J by 2 bases, leaving 19 bases between them. There are 16 residues in the CDR3. In DNA form, the CDR3 reads TGTGCCAGCAGTCCTAGTCCCGGGACACGAAACACTGAAGCTTTCTTT. It encodes CASSPSPGTRNTEAFF. Using reference TRBV7-3 and TRBJ1-1 for the parts outside the CDR3, the full variable domain is GAGVSQTPSNKVTEKGKYVELRCDPISGHTALYWYRQSLGQGPEFLIYFQGTGAADDSGLPNDRFFAVRPEGSVSTLKIQRTERGDSAVYLCASSPSPGTRNTEAFFGQGTRLTVV.

The J gene is TRBJ2-7, the V gene TRBV4-1, with D perhaps matching TRBD2 (6 bases). The V gene's germline CDR1 is MGHRA and CDR2 YSYEKL. V was cut by 2 bases and J by 0 bases, with 11 bases left in between. The CDR3 totals 15 residues. CDR3 DNA: TGCGCCAGCAGCCAACTAGCGCTCAGCTCCTACGAGCAGTACTTC. Translation: CASSQLALSSYEQYF.

CDR3 sequence: CASSPDLRDRDNTQYF. CDR3 DNA: TGTGCCAGCAGCCCAGACCTCCGGGACAGGGATAATACGCAGTATTTT. The V call is TRBV9, the J call TRBJ2-3, with 9 bases fitting TRBD1. Unmatched junction bases numbered 13, after V lost 4 bases and J lost 7 bases. The CDR3 has 16 residues. Per the germline V gene, CDR1 is SGDLS and CDR2 is YYNGEE.

The chain combines TRBV14 with TRBJ2-7; TRBD1 matches 9 bases. Germline CDR1 is SGHDN and CDR2 is FVKESK. V shed 0 bases and J 6 bases; nucleotides not matched to a gene: 12. This CDR3 contains 17 residues. CDR3 sequence (DNA): TGTGCCAGCAGCCAAGACGTAAGACAGGGGGGTTCAGGCGAGCAGTACTTC. This encodes CASSQDVRQGGSGEQYF.

This clone was seen only once. In DNA form, the CDR3 reads TGCGCCAGCAGCTTGGACCCGGGAGGGGCCTACGAGCAGTACTTC. Translation gives CASSLDPGGAYEQYF. V usage is TRBV5-1 and J usage is TRBJ2-7, with 8 bases aligning to TRBD2. The CDR3 is 15 residues long. Germline V gene data show CDR1 as SGHRS and CDR2 as YFSETQ. Trimming cost V 0 bases and J 2 bases; bases outside gene matches: 4.

This sequence joins TRBV5-6 and TRBJ1-3; D not resolved. The CDR3 is 14 residues long. The germline V gene has CDR1 SGHDT and CDR2 YYEEEE. V dropped 5 bases and J dropped 4 bases, with 13 bases sitting between them. The CDR3 protein is CASSSGSPGNTIYF. CDR3 sequence (DNA): TGTGCCAGCAGTTCTGGGAGCCCAGGAAACACCATATATTTT.

The V call is TRBV2, the J call TRBJ1-1; TRBD1 might be the D (6 bases). The CDR3 covers 13 residues. CDR1 SNHLY and CDR2 FYNNEI come from the germline V gene. Deletions cut 6 bases from V and 7 bases from J, with 15 bases between. The CDR3 loop reads CASREQGSIEAFF. The CDR3 DNA reads TGTGCCAGCAGGGAACAGGGTTCGATTGAAGCTTTCTTT. Full variable domain (outside the CDR3, taken from reference TRBV2 and TRBJ1-1): EPEVTQTPSHQVTQMGQEVILRCVPISNHLYFYWYRQILGQKVEFLVSFYNNEISEKSEIFDDQFSVERPDGSNFTLKIRSTKLEDSAMYFCASREQGSIEAFFGQGTRLTVV.

J is TRBJ1-1 and V is TRBV13, with D hard to call. V lost 8 bases to trimming and J lost 3 bases, with 7 bases between them. CDR3 length: 11 residues. Germline V gene lookup returns CDR1 PRHDT and CDR2 FYEKMQ (reference sequence). The CDR3 DNA reads as TGTGCCAGCCGGTCTGACACTGAAGCTTTCTTT. The encoded protein is CASRSDTEAFF.

A single count supports this clone. The chain joins TRBV19 to TRBJ2-7; D gene uncertain. Trimming took 5 bases from V and 0 from J, leaving 8 bases between them. Germline V CDR1 and CDR2: LNHDA, SQIVND (reference sequence). The CDR3 length is 13 residues. The CDR3: CASSFSSSYEQYF. CDR3 sequence (DNA): TGTGCCAGTAGTTTTTCCTCCTCCTACGAGCAGTACTTC.

The CDR3 region is CASSVPGQGPQNTGELFF. As DNA, the CDR3 is TGTGCCAGCAGCGTACCGGGACAGGGGCCACAGAACACCGGGGAGCTGTTTTTT. The rearrangement uses TRBV9 and TRBJ2-2, with TRBD1 identical over 10 bases. V lost 1 base to trimming and J lost 1 base; unmatched junction nucleotides: 7. The CDR3 runs 18 residues. Germline V lookup: CDR1 SGDLS, CDR2 YYNGEE.

The chain combines TRBV15 with TRBJ2-1, with a possible D match to TRBD1 (5 bases). V was pared by 3 bases and J by 7 bases, with 13 bases between. The CDR3 is made up of 14 amino acids. Germline CDR1 LNHNV, CDR2 YYDKDF (reference sequence). CDR3 sequence: CATSRELNRNEQFF. In DNA form, the CDR3 reads TGTGCCACCAGCAGGGAATTGAACAGGAATGAGCAGTTCTTC.

The chain couples TRBV2 to TRBJ1-4; D might be TRBD1 (5 bases). Germline V gene sequence: CDR1 SNHLY, CDR2 FYNNEI. CDR3 length: 15 residues. The V end lost 8 bases, the J end lost 8 bases, and 21 bases lay between the germline ends. This chain's CDR3 is CASSTRGGTGEKLFF. CDR3 nucleotides: TGTGCCAGCTCTACACGGGGGGGGACTGGGGAAAAACTGTTTTTT. Complete variable domain (other parts from reference TRBV2 and TRBJ1-4): EPEVTQTPSHQVTQMGQEVILRCVPISNHLYFYWYRQILGQKVEFLVSFYNNEISEKSEIFDDQFSVERPDGSNFTLKIRSTKLEDSAMYFCASSTRGGTGEKLFFGSGTQLSVL.

With regard to this clone: A junction end diverges from the germline sequence, so it may reflect a read error. V usage is TRBV7-7 and J usage is TRBJ2-2; 7 bases are a match to TRBD2. Germline CDR1 and CDR2: SSHAT and FNYEAQ (reference sequence). This CDR3 is 17 amino acids long. The CDR3: CASSSGGKGGNTGELFF. CDR3 sequence (DNA): TGTGCTAGCAGTTCCGGGGGGAAAGGCGGAAACACCGGGGAGCTGTTTTTT.

CDR3 sequence (DNA): TGTGCCACCAGCCCGATGCAGGTGTCCTACGAGCAGTACTTC. It encodes CATSPMQVSYEQYF. The chain employs TRBV15 and TRBJ2-7; D uncertain. CDR3 length equals 14 residues. V was clipped by 5 bases and J by 1 base, with 12 bases between them. Germline assignment: CDR1 LNHNV and CDR2 YYDKDF (reference sequence). The full variable domain, in which reference TRBV15 and TRBJ2-7 provide the parts outside the CDR3, is DAMVIQNPRYQVTQFGKPVTLSCSQTLNHNVMYWYQQKSSQAPKLLFHYYDKDFNNEADTPDNFQSRRPNTSFCFLDIRSPGLGDTAMYLCATSPMQVSYEQYFGPGTRLTVT.